This entry lists 8 T cell receptor beta chains sequenced from one sample in a study of cytomegalovirus exposure and HLA in healthy donors. The primer mix had 60 Vbeta and 13 Jbeta primers. Produced via immunoSEQ multiplex PCR; TCRdb's table is partial and in-frame only. Of 100,000 to 150,000 clones listed, about 81% were seen once; the top ten hold approximately 9.6%. The sequencing sample was made of PBMCs. These receptor sequences come from a woman between 50 and 59 years old in good health and CMV-seropositive.

The gene calls are TRBV27 and TRBJ2-3; D uncertain. CDR1 MNHEY and CDR2 SMNVEV come from the germline V gene (reference sequence). The CDR3 has 18 residues. V lost 5 bases to trimming and J lost 2 bases, with 23 bases between them. The CDR3 sequence is CASSPEAVFLLSTDTQYF. CDR3 DNA sequence: TGTGCCAGCAGTCCCGAGGCAGTCTTTCTACTCTCCACAGATACGCAGTATTTT.

The chain has TRBV7-9 and TRBJ2-1, with 13 bases fitting TRBD2. V shed 5 bases, J shed 8 bases, and the junction held 9 bases outside the gene matches. This CDR3 is 16 amino acids long. Germline CDR1 SEHNR, CDR2 FQNEAQ (reference sequence). The CDR3: CASSAGLAGDIYEQFF. As DNA, the CDR3 is TGTGCCAGCAGCGCCGGACTAGCGGGAGATATCTATGAGCAGTTCTTC.

This chain connects TRBV21-1 to TRBJ2-3; the D segment call TRBD2 is taken from the table without a DNA check. TRBV21-1 is a pseudogene. The CDR3 is 21 residues long. This CDR3 reads CASSKKDSKGLAGAYTDTQYF. In DNA, the CDR3 is TGTGCCAGCAGCAAAAAAGACTCGAAGGGACTAGCGGGGGCTTACACAGATACGCAGTATTTT.

The chain uses TRBV7-8 and TRBJ2-1, with 8 bases lining up with TRBD2. CDR1 is SGHVS and CDR2 is FQNEAQ in the germline V gene. V shed 5 bases, J shed 5 bases, and the junction held 8 bases outside the gene matches. The CDR3 is 15 residues long. The CDR3 coding sequence is TGTGCCAGCAGCCAAACTAGCGGAGCAAACAATGAGCAGTTCTTC. Encoded protein: CASSQTSGANNEQFF. The whole variable domain, filled in from reference TRBV7-8 and TRBJ2-1, reads GAGVSQSPRYKVAKRGQDVALRCDPISGHVSLFWYQQALGQGPEFLTYFQNEAQLDKSGLPSDRFFAERPEGSVSTLKIQRTQQEDSAVYLCASSQTSGANNEQFFGPGTRLTVL.

The chain has TRBV6-6 and TRBJ2-7, with 8 bases that match TRBD1. The CDR3 loop spans 13 amino acids. V lost 0 bases to trimming and J lost 7 bases; unmatched junction nucleotides: 2. CDR1 and CDR2 (germline): MNHNY, SVGAGI (reference sequence). The chain's CDR3 is CASSYSDRVEQYF. As DNA, the CDR3 is TGTGCCAGCAGTTACTCGGACAGGGTGGAGCAGTACTTC.

The chain recombines TRBV9 with TRBJ1-1; the match to TRBD1 covers 7 bases. Trimming removed 3 bases from V and 1 base from J; junction bases left unmatched: 6. The CDR3 runs to 15 residues. In germline, CDR1 is SGDLS, CDR2 YYNGEE. CDR3 bases: TGTGCCAGCAGCGCCCAGGGGGTGTCGAACACTGAAGCTTTCTTT. Translation: CASSAQGVSNTEAFF.

Turning to this clone: At the DNA level, this CDR3 is encoded by other sequences in the same sample as well. This chain joins TRBV29-1 and TRBJ2-5; 10 nucleotides align to TRBD1. From germline, CDR1 is SQVTM and CDR2 ANQGSEA. The CDR3 length is 12 residues. V was pared by 7 bases and J by 3 bases, with 2 bases of the junction left unmatched. The CDR3 loop reads CSGGTGEETQYF. CDR3 sequence (DNA): TGCAGCGGAGGGACAGGGGAAGAGACCCAGTACTTC. The complete variable domain, with remaining parts taken from reference TRBV29-1 and TRBJ2-5, reads SAVISQKPSRDICQRGTSLTIQCQVDSQVTMMFWYRQQPGQSLTLIATANQGSEATYESGFVIDKFPISRPNLTFSTLTVSNMSPEDSSIYLCSGGTGEETQYFGPGTRLLVL.

The rearrangement joins TRBV6-5 to TRBJ1-2; 8 nucleotides match TRBD1. Trimming cost V 6 bases and J 4 bases; bases outside gene matches: 10. CDR1 MNHEY and CDR2 SVGAGI come from the germline V gene. This CDR3 has 15 residues. The DNA for the CDR3 is TGTGCCAGCAGGCCGCAGGGGGCTGTTGGCTATGGCTACACCTTC. Translation: CASRPQGAVGYGYTF.